This TCR beta chain derives from a study of brain T cells in children with intractable seizures. The CDR3 contains 12 residues. V shed 4 bases and J shed 6 bases, with 6 bases lying between them. CDR1 and CDR2 (germline): LNHDA, SQIVND (reference sequence). The sequenced cases were selected for having the highest brain T cell transcript signatures. Pre-surgery treatment included at least one anti-epileptic drug. Findings and caveats of the study: Viral specificity was inferred only from CDR3 similarity; HCMV serostatus was unknown. Pre- and post-surgery blood differed in depth, so pre-surgery absences may be undersampling.

Method: immunoSEQ multiplex PCR; TCRdb's copy keeps in-frame clones and lacks some. The sample carries tens of thousands of clones, around 93% recorded once. Regarding this clone: Antigen specificity is unknown.

This TCR derives from a boy in the first two years of life with tuberous sclerosis and intractable seizures. The source was peripheral blood, collected at surgery. The J gene is TRBJ2-2, the V gene TRBV19, with D possibly being TRBD1 (6 bases). CDR3 DNA: TGTGCCAGTAGTACAGGGGCCGGGGAGCTGTTTTTT. This translates into CASSTGAGELFF.